This T cell receptor (beta chain) emerged from a study of OX40 agonist ivuxolimab in advanced cancers. Profiling relied on immunoSEQ multiplex PCR, and the TCRdb table lists in-frame clones only, not all of them. This table has roughly 80,000 clones, 80% to 90% appearing once. In this sample, this clone turned up once. The germline V gene has CDR1 MNHEY and CDR2 SVGAGI. The length of the CDR3 is 13 residues. V shed 5 bases and J shed 8 bases, with 15 bases lying between them. This receptor was identified in an adult with an advanced solid tumor such as melanoma, head and neck, liver or kidney cancer. The J gene is TRBJ1-2, the V gene TRBV6-5; D is perhaps TRBD1 (6 bases). The starting material was CD4+ or CD8+ T cells sorted from blood, obtained in a trial of the OX40 agonist ivuxolimab. In DNA, the CDR3 is TGTGCCAGCAGTGTCACAGGGTTGAGGGGCTACACCTTC. Amino acids: CASSVTGLRGYTF.